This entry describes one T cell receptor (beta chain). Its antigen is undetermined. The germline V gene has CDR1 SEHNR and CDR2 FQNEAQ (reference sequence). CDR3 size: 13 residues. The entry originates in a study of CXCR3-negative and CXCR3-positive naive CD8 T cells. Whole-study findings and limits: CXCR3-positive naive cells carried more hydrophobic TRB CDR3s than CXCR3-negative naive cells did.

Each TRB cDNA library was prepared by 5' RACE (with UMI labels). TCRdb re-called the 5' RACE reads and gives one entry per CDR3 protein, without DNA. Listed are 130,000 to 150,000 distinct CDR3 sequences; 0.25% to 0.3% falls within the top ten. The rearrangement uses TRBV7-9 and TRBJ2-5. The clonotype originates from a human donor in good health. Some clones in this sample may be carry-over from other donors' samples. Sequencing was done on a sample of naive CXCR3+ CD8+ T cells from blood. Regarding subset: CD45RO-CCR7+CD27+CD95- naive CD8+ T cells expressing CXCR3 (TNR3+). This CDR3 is CASSLAAWETQYF.